Ten or more counts support the clone carrying this T cell receptor beta chain. Antigen specificity is unknown. V was trimmed by 0 bases and J by 1 base, leaving 6 bases between them. The germline CDR1 and CDR2 sequences are GTSNPN and SVGIG (reference sequence). The CDR3 extends over 13 amino acids. TCRdb reanalysed the 5' RACE reads using MiXCR and keeps one entry per CDR3 protein. Among some 96,000 distinct CDR3 sequences, 5.5% to 7% were seen once, and the ten largest hold about 12%. This sample was taken from a study of identical twins. Study results and caveats: Insertions were reduced in abundant cord blood beta clonotypes but not in memory repertoires. Within twin pairs, the out-of-frame alpha sequences they shared showed excess low generation probability. Twins shared beta out-of-frame sequences in excess, but this excess was weaker.

The TCR comes from a woman aged 50 to 65 in good health. This chain connects TRBV30 to TRBJ1-1; D is undetermined. Sequencing was performed on memory T cells sorted from blood. For the CDR3, the DNA is TGTGCCTGGAGTGTAGAGGCGAACACTGAAGCTTTCTTT. Its protein product is CAWSVEANTEAFF.